Shown below are 30 T cell receptor beta chains from a single sample sequenced in a study of T cells in Graves' hyperthyroidism and ophthalmopathy (dated by TCRdb to about 2019). Library preparation was by multiplex PCR. Data came from an Illumina HiSeq 2000. The TCR beta CDR3 regions were amplified from the RNA transcripts. A first-round RT-PCR of the TCR CDR3 used the HTBI primer set with the Qiagen OneStep RT-PCR kit. TCRdb reprocessed the public reads (quality trimming at Q25 with fastp, clone calling with MiXCR) and kept in-frame beta chains. Here each entry gathers all rows of one CDR3 protein and keeps the most common genes and DNA. In all, the sample holds approximately 430,000 distinct CDR3 sequences, and about 15% of those were seen once. Clones ranked in the top ten supply roughly 14% of the sample. Sequencing input: blood. The origin of the receptors is a woman in her late teens or twenties with Graves' hyperthyroidism.

The chain has TRBV9 and TRBJ1-1; 10 bases are a match to TRBD1. This CDR3 has 15 amino acids. The germline V gene has CDR1 SGDLS and CDR2 YYNGEE. V dropped 0 bases and J dropped 6; count of bases not matched to a gene: 5. CDR3 loop: CASSVGDRGSSEAFF. In DNA, the CDR3 is TGTGCCAGCAGCGTAGGGGACAGGGGATCCTCTGAAGCTTTCTTT.

Turning to this clonotype: One base away lies a much larger clone, so this may be a sequencing read error. The V and J genes are TRBV3-1 and TRBJ2-1; the D is unclear. There are 15 residues in the CDR3. CDR1 LGHDT and CDR2 YNNKEL come from the germline V gene (reference sequence). The CDR3 loop reads CASTQDLGLYNEQFF. CDR3 nucleotides: TGTGCCAGCACCCAAGATCTAGGGCTTTACAATGAGCAGTTCTTC.

This clonotype showed up just a few times. V usage is TRBV12-3 or TRBV12-4 and J usage is TRBJ1-3; D possibly corresponds to TRBD1 (6 bases). V lost 6 bases, J lost 0 bases, and 15 bases lay in between. CDR3 length: 16 amino acids. CDR3 residues: CASSTGTRYSGNTIYF. The CDR3 region has the DNA TGTGCCAGCAGCACCGGGACAAGATACTCTGGAAACACCATATATTTT.

This clonotype was seen a few times. The genes are TRBV6-1 and TRBJ1-5; no clear D gene. The V end was cut by 2 bases, the J end by 16 bases, with 18 bases between. Germline V lookup: CDR1 MNHNS, CDR2 SASEGT. This CDR3 region has 13 residues. The CDR3: CASSERTSVPIHF. Here the CDR3 DNA reads TGTGCCAGCAGTGAAAGGACGTCGGTCCCAATACATTTT.

The chain combines TRBV20-1 with TRBJ2-3; 8 nucleotides match TRBD2. Germline values: CDR1 DFQATT, CDR2 SNEGSKA (reference sequence). This CDR3 is built from 15 residues. The V segment lost 0 bases and the J segment 1 base; nucleotides outside the gene matches: 3. The CDR3 loop reads CSARDLAGRTDTQYF. The CDR3 DNA follows: TGCAGTGCTAGAGATTTAGCGGGGCGCACAGATACGCAGTATTTT.

The J gene is TRBJ2-5, the V gene TRBV10-3; 12 nucleotides align to TRBD2. Germline V lookup: CDR1 ENHRY, CDR2 SYGVKD. Losses at the gene ends were 3 bases for V and 2 bases for J; bases not matched to a gene: 4. The length of the CDR3 is 16 residues. The CDR3 loop is CAISDLGTSGQETQYF. For the CDR3, the DNA is TGTGCCATCAGTGACTTAGGGACTAGCGGGCAAGAGACCCAGTACTTC.

The chain has TRBV29-1 and TRBJ1-2, with D tentatively TRBD1 (5 bases). The CDR3 covers 11 residues. The V and J ends lost 8 bases and 2 bases respectively, with 9 bases between them. Germline CDR1 SQVTM, CDR2 ANQGSEA. The CDR3 region has the DNA TGCAGCTCCTGGGGGAACTATGGCTACACCTTC. This codes for CSSWGNYGYTF.

A few counts support this clonotype. The J gene is TRBJ2-2, the V gene TRBV7-2, with 7 bases aligning to TRBD1. Germline V gene data show CDR1 as SGHTA and CDR2 as FQGNSA. V was pared by 3 bases and J by 6 bases, with 22 bases of the junction left unmatched. The CDR3 sequence is 20 residues long. CDR3 sequence (DNA): TGTGCCAGCAGCTTCCGTAGGGTACAGGGGACCATTAACGGGCCCGGGGAGCTGTTTTTT. Protein: CASSFRRVQGTINGPGELFF.

This clonotype was seen many times. The chain carries TRBV29-1 and TRBJ2-1; 12 nucleotides match TRBD2. J gave up 7 bases and V 4 bases, and 5 bases lay outside the gene matches. The CDR3 length is 14 residues. Germline assignment: CDR1 SQVTM and CDR2 ANQGSEA. CDR3 loop: CSVGATSGRNEQFF. CDR3 in DNA: TGCAGCGTTGGGGCGACTAGCGGGAGAAATGAGCAGTTCTTC.

This clonotype was seen only a few times. The gene calls are TRBV20-1 and TRBJ2-3; either TRBD1 or TRBD2 may supply D (5 bases each). V lost 6 bases, J lost 7 bases, and 20 bases lay in between. The CDR3 is 14 residues long. Germline loops: CDR1 DFQATT, CDR2 SNEGSKA (reference sequence). The CDR3 loop is CSATGTLKTNTQYF. CDR3 in DNA: TGCAGTGCAACCGGGACGCTAAAGACGAATACGCAGTATTTT.

The gene calls are TRBV19 and TRBJ2-5; D is perhaps TRBD2 (6 bases). Germline values: CDR1 LNHDA, CDR2 SQIVND (reference sequence). This CDR3 spans 14 amino acids. Trimming cost V 5 bases and J 4 bases, with 14 bases left between them. The CDR3 reads CASSRRRGIETQYF. CDR3 DNA: TGTGCCAGTAGTCGACGTCGGGGGATAGAGACCCAGTACTTC.

In nucleotides, the CDR3 is TGTGCCAGCAGCTTGACGGTACAAGAGACCCAGTACTTC. Translation: CASSLTVQETQYF. V usage is TRBV5-8 and J usage is TRBJ2-5; D is undetermined. In germline, CDR1 is SGHTS, CDR2 YDEGEE. This CDR3 comprises 13 residues. V lost 1 base, J lost 2 bases, and 6 bases lay in between.

There are many counts of this clonotype. The rearrangement joins TRBV5-1 to TRBJ1-1; D remains unclear. The V and J ends lost 0 bases and 1 base respectively, with 13 bases between them. The germline CDR1 and CDR2 sequences are SGHRS and YFSETQ. This CDR3 region has 16 residues. CDR3 in DNA: TGCGCCAGCAGCTTGGGGCCGGCGACACCGAACACTGAAGCTTTCTTT. Its translation: CASSLGPATPNTEAFF. Full variable domain (remainder filled in from reference TRBV5-1 and TRBJ1-1): KAGVTQTPRYLIKTRGQQVTLSCSPISGHRSVSWYQQTPGQGLQFLFEYFSETQRNKGNFPGRFSGRQFSNSRSEMNVSTLELGDSALYLCASSLGPATPNTEAFFGQGTRLTVV.

In its sample, this clonotype was seen many times. The chain recombines TRBV7-2 with TRBJ1-5; no reliable D call. The CDR3 is made up of 15 amino acids. V was shortened by 2 bases and J by 3 bases, with 11 bases between the two germline ends. CDR1 is SGHTA, CDR2 FQGNSA, per germline. DNA of the CDR3: TGTGCCAGCAGCTTAAGTCACGGGATCAATCAGCCCCAGCATTTT. Translation: CASSLSHGINQPQHF.

The chain has TRBV4-1 and TRBJ2-7, with TRBD2 matching 7 bases. The CDR3 runs to 16 residues. The ends lost 3 bases at V and 7 bases at J; junction bases unmatched: 15. The germline gives CDR1 MGHRA, CDR2 YSYEKL. The CDR3 protein is CASSQALGRELWEQYF. The CDR3 DNA follows: TGCGCCAGCAGCCAGGCCTTGGGGCGGGAGCTATGGGAGCAGTACTTC.

This clonotype was recorded a few times. V and J are TRBV7-6 and TRBJ2-7; D is perhaps TRBD2 (6 bases). The V end was cut by 5 bases, the J end by 3 bases, with 14 bases between. This CDR3 spans 14 amino acids. The germline V gene has CDR1 SGHVS and CDR2 FNYEAQ. CDR3 in DNA: TGTGCCAGCAGCCTTCAGGCGGAGGGCTACGAGCAGTACTTC. This translates into CASSLQAEGYEQYF.

V gene TRBV9 combines with J gene TRBJ2-7; D is perhaps TRBD2 (5 bases). Germline V gene sequence: CDR1 SGDLS, CDR2 YYNGEE. The CDR3 contains 16 residues. Between the trimmed V and J ends, which lost 2 bases and 0 bases, there was a span of 15 bases. CDR3 sequence (DNA): TGTGCCAGCAGCGTCGGGCGTGGTGGGAGCTCCTACGAGCAGTACTTC. The encoded protein is CASSVGRGGSSYEQYF.

The chain carries TRBV7-9 and TRBJ1-3, with D possibly being TRBD1 (5 bases). The CDR3 runs to 17 residues. V lost 2 bases, J lost 3 bases, and 17 bases lay in between. CDR1 is SEHNR, CDR2 FQNEAQ, per germline (reference sequence). DNA of the CDR3: TGTGCCAGCAGCTTATTGGGCCAGGGTAACATTGGAAACACCATATATTTT. As protein: CASSLLGQGNIGNTIYF.

The V call is TRBV12-3 or TRBV12-4, the J call TRBJ2-1, with TRBD1 identical over 8 bases. The CDR3 consists of 16 residues. V lost 6 bases to trimming and J lost 1 base; unmatched junction nucleotides: 8. Written as DNA, the CDR3 is TGTGCCAGCAGGGCAGGGGGCTACCAGTCCTACAATGAGCAGTTCTTC. Its translation is CASRAGGYQSYNEQFF.

The V call is TRBV20-1, the J call TRBJ2-7, with a possible D match to TRBD2 (6 bases). V was pared by 5 bases and J by 5 bases, with 13 bases between. Germline loops: CDR1 DFQATT, CDR2 SNEGSKA (reference sequence). The CDR3 has 12 residues. The CDR3 DNA follows: TGCAGTGCTGCGCATGGAGGGGACGAGCAGTACTTC. Translated, it gives CSAAHGGDEQYF.

This sequence joins TRBV6-1 and TRBJ1-2; 8 nucleotides line up with TRBD1. The V gene end was trimmed by 6 bases and the J gene end by 8 bases; junction bases not matched to a gene: 11. CDR3 size: 14 residues. Germline V gives CDR1 MNHNS, CDR2 SASEGT. The CDR3, as DNA: TGTGCCAGCAGAACTGGGACAGGCCTTGAAGGCTACACCTTC. Translated: CASRTGTGLEGYTF.

This clonotype has more than one count but fewer than ten. This rearrangement joins TRBV2 to TRBJ2-1, with a possible D match to TRBD2 (6 bases). This CDR3 contains 14 residues. The germline CDR1 and CDR2 sequences are SNHLY and FYNNEI. V was shortened by 4 bases and J by 8 bases, with 15 bases between the two germline ends. CDR3 bases: TGTGCCAGCAGTGTGCGGGGTTTTCGGGATGAGCAGTTCTTC. This encodes CASSVRGFRDEQFF.

This clonotype appeared a few times. The chain is built from TRBV29-1 and TRBJ2-1, with a possible D match to TRBD2 (5 bases). The V end lost 0 bases, the J end lost 9 bases, and 18 bases lay between the germline ends. Germline CDR1 reads SQVTM; CDR2 reads ANQGSEA. This CDR3 spans 15 amino acids. DNA of the CDR3: TGCAGCGTTGAAGAAGACGGACTCCCATTAGGTGAGCAGTTCTTC. Its translation is CSVEEDGLPLGEQFF.

Comment on this clonotype: This may stem from a read error, because a much larger clone lies one nucleotide away. V and J are TRBV27 and TRBJ1-1; 8 bases are a match to TRBD1. Germline V CDR1 and CDR2: MNHEY, SMNVEV (reference sequence). The CDR3 contains 17 residues. Here the CDR3 reads CVSSPYTGTGGPWLAFF. The CDR3, as DNA: TGTGTCAGCAGTCCTTATACCGGGACAGGAGGCCCCTGGTTAGCTTTCTTT.

Ten or more counts support this clonotype. This rearrangement joins TRBV11-2 to TRBJ1-2; 8 bases are shared with TRBD1. This CDR3 is 16 amino acids long. CDR1 SGHAT and CDR2 FQNNGV come from the germline V gene. Trimming cost V 4 bases and J 4 bases; bases outside gene matches: 11. DNA for the CDR3: TGTGCCAGCAGCTCCCGGGACAGGATACCCTCCTATGGCTACACCTTC. This encodes CASSSRDRIPSYGYTF.

In this sample, this clonotype turned up many times. The chain has TRBV9 and TRBJ2-5; 9 bases are a match to TRBD2. This CDR3 has 14 amino acids. Germline loops: CDR1 SGDLS, CDR2 YYNGEE. V shed 3 bases and J 5 bases; nucleotides not matched to a gene: 5. The DNA for the CDR3 is TGTGCCAGCAGCGAGGGACTAGCTAGCGAGACCCAGTACTTC. It yields the protein CASSEGLASETQYF.

This clonotype was found many times. This chain joins TRBV12-3 or TRBV12-4 and TRBJ2-5, with TRBD2 identical over 9 bases. Losses at the gene ends were 6 bases for V and 2 bases for J; bases not matched to a gene: 7. The CDR3 totals 15 residues. CDR3 sequence: CASSLLAGVQETQYF. The CDR3 DNA sequence: TGTGCCAGCAGCCTCTTAGCGGGGGTGCAAGAGACCCAGTACTTC.

On this clonotype itself: A clone one base away is much larger, so this may be a read error. This chain joins TRBV29-1 and TRBJ2-3, with a tentative D call TRBD1 (5 bases). Germline assignment: CDR1 SQVTM and CDR2 ANQGSEA. The V end was cut by 3 bases, the J end by 2 bases, with 12 bases between. CDR3 length equals 14 residues. The CDR3 is CSVEARTTTDTQYF. CDR3 in DNA: TGCAGCGTTGAGGCAAGGACAACCACAGATACGCAGTATTTT.

This clonotype appeared many times. The V gene is TRBV3-1, the J gene TRBJ1-2; 8 nucleotides agree with TRBD1. Germline CDR1 is LGHDT and CDR2 is YNNKEL (reference sequence). After removal of 8 bases from V and 7 bases from J, the junction contained 18 bases not matched to a gene. There are 16 residues in the CDR3. CDR3 sequence reads: CASAEEGGQGGFGYTF. CDR3 in DNA: TGTGCCAGCGCCGAAGAGGGAGGACAGGGAGGGTTTGGCTACACCTTC.

The table lists this clonotype with many counts. V and J are TRBV3-1 and TRBJ2-5, with D possibly matching TRBD2 (6 bases). The V end lost 1 base, the J end lost 3 bases, and 12 bases lay between the germline ends. In germline, CDR1 is LGHDT, CDR2 YNNKEL (reference sequence). The CDR3 is 15 residues long. DNA of the CDR3: TGTGCCAGCAGCCAAGTTTTAGCGGAGAAAGAGACCCAGTACTTC. The encoded protein is CASSQVLAEKETQYF.